One sample yielded the 16 T cell receptor beta chains listed below, sequenced in a study of blood T cell repertoires in COVID-19. Some clones are missing from TCRdb's copy, which holds only in-frame ones; the method was immunoSEQ multiplex PCR. The sample lists some 170,000 clones; roughly 82% were seen once. The specimen was PBMCs or T cells enriched from blood (not recorded which). The receptors here all came from a man aged 50-60 years who had recovered from COVID-19.

The chain combines TRBV11-2 with TRBJ1-2; perhaps TRBD1 as D (6 bases). Trimming pared 0 bases from V and 2 bases from J, leaving 13 bases between. Germline V gene lookup returns CDR1 SGHAT and CDR2 FQNNGV. This CDR3 spans 16 amino acids. This chain's CDR3 is CASSLDLPQGNYGYTF. The CDR3 nucleotides read TGTGCCAGCAGCTTAGATCTGCCCCAGGGGAACTATGGCTACACCTTC. The full variable domain, its missing parts supplied by reference TRBV11-2 and TRBJ1-2, is EAGVAQSPRYKIIEKRQSVAFWCNPISGHATLYWYQQILGQGPKLLIQFQNNGVVDDSQLPKDRFSAERLKGVDSTLKIQPAKLEDSAVYLCASSLDLPQGNYGYTFGSGTRLTVV.

The chain has TRBV27 and TRBJ2-5, with 10 bases matching TRBD2. V lost 6 bases and J lost 6; bases outside the gene matches: 10. The CDR3 loop spans 15 amino acids. The germline CDR1 and CDR2 sequences are MNHEY and SMNVEV (reference sequence). This chain's CDR3 is CASSLERGGEQTQYF. For the CDR3, the DNA is TGTGCCAGCAGCTTAGAGCGGGGGGGCGAACAGACCCAGTACTTC.

The chain joins TRBV3-1 (or the pseudogene TRBV3-2) to TRBJ2-1; tentatively, D is TRBD2 (6 bases). The CDR3 is made up of 14 amino acids. Germline V gene lookup returns CDR1 LGHDT and CDR2 YNNKEL (reference sequence). The V gene lost 4 bases and the J gene lost 1 base, with 8 bases spanning the gap. CDR3 DNA: TGTGCCAGCAGCCCTGGGGGGTCCTACAATGAGCAGTTCTTC. This gives the protein CASSPGGSYNEQFF.

The gene calls are TRBV19 and TRBJ1-3, with D uncertain. Germline V gives CDR1 LNHDA, CDR2 SQIVND (reference sequence). Deletions cut 5 bases from V and 4 bases from J, with 18 bases between. The CDR3 runs to 16 residues. This CDR3 reads CASSESWTLLGNTIYF. As DNA, the CDR3 is TGTGCCAGTAGTGAGAGCTGGACTCTATTGGGAAACACCATATATTTT.

This clone was counted between two and nine times. The CDR3 DNA is TGTGCCTGGAGGGAGACAGGGTTAAACTATGGCTACACCTTC. It codes for CAWRETGLNYGYTF. V gene TRBV30 combines with J gene TRBJ1-2; the match to TRBD1 covers 7 bases. Germline V gene sequence: CDR1 GTSNPN, CDR2 SVGIG (reference sequence). V gave up 3 bases and J gave up 2 bases; unmatched junction bases: 6. The CDR3 loop spans 14 amino acids.

This clone has only a few counts. This sequence joins TRBV19 and TRBJ2-1; 13 bases are shared with TRBD2. The CDR3 length is 15 residues. Germline V gene lookup returns CDR1 LNHDA and CDR2 SQIVND (reference sequence). The V and J ends lost 5 bases and 9 bases, in that order; junction bases with no gene match: 7. The CDR3 bases are TGTGCCAGTAGTGATACTAGCGGGGGGGCCCGTGAGCAGTTCTTC. It specifies CASSDTSGGAREQFF.

The V call is TRBV28, the J call TRBJ2-5; D may be TRBD1 (6 bases). Trimming pared 6 bases from V and 1 base from J, leaving 9 bases between. Germline CDR1 and CDR2: MDHEN and SYDVKM. The CDR3 has 13 amino acids. The CDR3 DNA is TGTGCCAGCAGCTACAGGGCCCAAGAGACCCAGTACTTC. Translating gives CASSYRAQETQYF.

The V gene is TRBV3-1 (or the pseudogene TRBV3-2), the J gene TRBJ1-1; 8 bases are a match to TRBD1. CDR3 length: 17 amino acids. The germline V gene encodes CDR1 LGHDT and CDR2 YNNKEL (reference sequence). The trim removed 2 bases at V and 0 bases at J, leaving 8 bases unmatched. CDR3 loop: CASSQSLRGLMNTEAFF. DNA for the CDR3: TGTGCCAGCAGCCAATCTCTCAGGGGGCTAATGAACACTGAAGCTTTCTTT.

The gene calls are TRBV14 and TRBJ2-1; 10 bases map to TRBD2. CDR3 length: 16 residues. With V trimmed by 2 bases and J by 4 bases, 5 bases remained unmatched. The germline CDR1 and CDR2 sequences are SGHDN and FVKESK. The CDR3, as DNA: TGTGCCAGCAGCCAACTCTCTAGCGGGGGTTACAATGAGCAGTTCTTC. Translation: CASSQLSSGGYNEQFF.

V gene TRBV19 combines with J gene TRBJ1-1, with TRBD1 identical over 7 bases. The CDR3 consists of 13 residues. The germline CDR1 and CDR2 sequences are LNHDA and SQIVND (reference sequence). The J segment lost 10 bases and the V segment lost 9 bases, leaving 14 bases of the junction unmatched. CDR3 nucleotide sequence: TGTGCCAGCTCAGACAGGGATAATTGGCGAGCTTTCTTT. This encodes CASSDRDNWRAFF. The full variable domain, its missing parts supplied by reference TRBV19 and TRBJ1-1, is DGGITQSPKYLFRKEGQNVTLSCEQNLNHDAMYWYRQDPGQGLRLIYYSQIVNDFQKGDIAEGYSVSREKKESFPLTVTSAQKNPTAFYLCASSDRDNWRAFFGQGTRLTVV.

The chain carries TRBV7-8 and TRBJ1-4, with D possibly TRBD1 on 6 matching bases. The CDR3 loop spans 15 amino acids. V gave up 1 base and J gave up 3 bases, with 9 bases separating them. Germline V gene sequence: CDR1 SGHVS, CDR2 FQNEAQ. The CDR3 reads CASSLGPGANEKLFF. DNA of the CDR3: TGTGCCAGCAGCTTAGGCCCAGGGGCTAATGAAAAACTGTTTTTT.

This clone is medium-sized in the sample. The chain joins TRBV28 to TRBJ2-3; no reliable D call. The germline V and J ends were trimmed by 3 bases and 0 bases, with 10 bases remaining between them. The V gene's germline CDR1 is MDHEN and CDR2 SYDVKM. The CDR3 extends over 15 amino acids. The CDR3 coding sequence is TGTGCCAGCAGTTTTCTCAGTTCTAGCACAGATACGCAGTATTTT. Protein product: CASSFLSSSTDTQYF.

As regards this clone: The junction shows a germline mismatch at one end, possibly a read error. This chain links TRBV4-1 with TRBJ2-7, with a tentative D call TRBD2 (6 bases). The length of the CDR3 is 14 residues. Germline loops: CDR1 MGHRA, CDR2 YSYEKL. In DNA form, the CDR3 reads TGCGCCAGCACCACCTCAATGGGAGCGGGCACCCAAGTCTTC. This sequence encodes CASTTSMGAGTQVF.

The V call is TRBV25-1, the J call TRBJ2-7; 8 bases are shared with TRBD2. J lost 2 bases, V lost 3 bases, and 6 bases had no gene match. The length of the CDR3 is 15 residues. CDR1 is MGHDK, CDR2 SYGVNS, per germline. As DNA, the CDR3 is TGTGCCAGCAGTGACCCCGGGGGGGTGGCCTACGAGCAGTACTTC. This sequence encodes CASSDPGGVAYEQYF.

This clone appeared a single time. The CDR3 DNA reads as TGTGCCAGCAGTCGAGGCCGGGACAGTTTTAGCAATCAGCCCCAGCATTTT. Translated: CASSRGRDSFSNQPQHF. V is TRBV7-8 and J is TRBJ1-5; TRBD1 matches at 7 bases. Germline CDR1 is SGHVS and CDR2 is FQNEAQ. V shed 6 bases, J shed 0 bases, and the junction held 11 bases outside the gene matches. This CDR3 has 17 amino acids.

The rearrangement links TRBV5-1 to TRBJ2-7; 8 bases match TRBD1. This CDR3 comprises 15 residues. The V and J ends lost 2 bases and 1 base, in that order; junction bases with no gene match: 5. CDR1 is SGHRS and CDR2 is YFSETQ in the germline V gene. In DNA, the CDR3 is TGCGCCAGCAGCTTACAGGGGGGCGGGTCCTACGAGCAGTACTTC. It codes for CASSLQGGGSYEQYF.